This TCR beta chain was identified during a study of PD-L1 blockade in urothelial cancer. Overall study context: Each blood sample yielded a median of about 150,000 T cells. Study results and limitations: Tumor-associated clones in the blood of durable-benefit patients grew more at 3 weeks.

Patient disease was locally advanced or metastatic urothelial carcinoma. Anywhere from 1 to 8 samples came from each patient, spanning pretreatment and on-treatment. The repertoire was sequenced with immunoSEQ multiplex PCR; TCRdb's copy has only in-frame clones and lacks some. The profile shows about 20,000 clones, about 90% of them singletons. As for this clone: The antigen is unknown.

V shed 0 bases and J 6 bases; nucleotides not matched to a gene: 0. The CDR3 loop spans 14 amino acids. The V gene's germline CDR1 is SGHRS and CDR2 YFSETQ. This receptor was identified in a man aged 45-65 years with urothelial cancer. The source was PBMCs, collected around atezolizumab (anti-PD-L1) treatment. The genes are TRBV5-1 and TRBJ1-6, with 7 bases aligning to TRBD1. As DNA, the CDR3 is TGCGCCAGCAGCTTGGGACAGGGTAATTCACCCCTCCACTTT. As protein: CASSLGQGNSPLHF.